Following are 19 T cell receptor beta chains from one sample sequenced in a study of blood T cell repertoires in COVID-19. Some clones are missing from TCRdb's copy, which holds only in-frame ones; the method was immunoSEQ multiplex PCR. The sample lists about 230,000 clones, 83% occurring once. Material: peripheral blood. These receptors came from a woman aged 25 to 39 with COVID-19, enrolled during active disease.

The chain carries TRBV6-5 and TRBJ2-5, with 8 bases identical to TRBD1. CDR1 is MNHEY and CDR2 is SVGAGI in the germline V gene. V was clipped by 9 bases and J by 5 bases; unmatched bases: 8. The CDR3 runs to 13 residues. In DNA, the CDR3 is TGTGCCAGTGGACAGACAGGGGCTGAGACCCAGTACTTC. Protein sequence: CASGQTGAETQYF.

The rearrangement uses TRBV3-1 (or the pseudogene TRBV3-2) and TRBJ2-7; D may be TRBD2 (6 bases). The V gene lost 3 bases and the J gene lost 0 bases, with 15 bases spanning the gap. Germline V gene sequence: CDR1 LGHDT, CDR2 YNNKEL (reference sequence). This CDR3 has 16 amino acids. CDR3 in amino acids: CASSHHLAGPSYEQYF. CDR3 sequence (DNA): TGTGCCAGCAGCCACCACCTCGCGGGGCCCTCCTACGAGCAGTACTTC.

The chain uses TRBV6-2 or TRBV6-3 and TRBJ2-2; D is unresolved. V shed 6 bases and J shed 3 bases, with 5 bases lying between them. Germline-derived CDR1 and CDR2 are MNHEY and SVGEGT. This CDR3 has 12 residues. This CDR3 is CASSSYTGELFF. DNA for the CDR3: TGTGCCAGCAGCTCCTACACCGGGGAGCTGTTTTTT.

This clone was detected only once. V gene TRBV19 combines with J gene TRBJ1-3, with unresolved D. Trimming took 6 bases from V and 0 from J, leaving 12 bases between them. The CDR3 extends over 15 amino acids. CDR1 is LNHDA and CDR2 is SQIVND in the germline V gene (reference sequence). CDR3 coding DNA: TGTGCCAGTAGGAACCGCGGCCCCTCTGGAAACACCATATATTTT. Translation: CASRNRGPSGNTIYF. Drawing the rest from reference TRBV19 and TRBJ1-3, the complete variable domain is DGGITQSPKYLFRKEGQNVTLSCEQNLNHDAMYWYRQDPGQGLRLIYYSQIVNDFQKGDIAEGYSVSREKKESFPLTVTSAQKNPTAFYLCASRNRGPSGNTIYFGEGSWLTVV.

This clone was counted a single time. This chain uses TRBV3-1 (or the pseudogene TRBV3-2) with TRBJ2-7, with TRBD2 matching 7 bases. Germline assignment: CDR1 LGHDT and CDR2 YNNKEL (reference sequence). The CDR3 runs to 13 residues. The junction had 3 bases not matched to a gene; V was cut back by 4 bases and J by 3 bases. The CDR3 bases are TGTGCCAGCAGCCGCGCTAGCGGCTACGAGCAGTACTTC. It yields the protein CASSRASGYEQYF.

This chain joins TRBV9 and TRBJ2-2; TRBD2 matches 14 bases. The V and J ends lost 4 bases and 3 bases, in that order; junction bases with no gene match: 8. The V gene's germline CDR1 is SGDLS and CDR2 YYNGEE. The CDR3 runs 18 residues. The CDR3 region is CASSPTGLAGAYTGELFF. Written as DNA, the CDR3 is TGTGCCAGCAGCCCGACGGGACTAGCGGGAGCGTACACCGGGGAGCTGTTTTTT.

The rearrangement links TRBV7-2 to TRBJ2-5; D gene uncertain. V dropped 5 bases and J dropped 4 bases, with 11 bases sitting between them. The CDR3 extends over 13 amino acids. CDR1 SGHTA and CDR2 FQGNSA come from the germline V gene. The CDR3 protein is CASSPAYGETQYF. The CDR3 DNA is TGTGCCAGCAGCCCCGCTTACGGAGAGACCCAGTACTTC.

The CDR3 DNA reads TGTGCCAGCAGCCGTCTAGCTTCTGGCTCCTACGAGCAGTACTTC. This gives the protein CASSRLASGSYEQYF. This chain uses TRBV3-1 (or the pseudogene TRBV3-2) with TRBJ2-7; TRBD2 might be the D (5 bases). Looked up from germline, CDR1 is LGHDT and CDR2 is YNNKEL (reference sequence). V was clipped by 4 bases and J by 0 bases, with 13 bases between them. This CDR3 is 15 amino acids long.

The chain has TRBV2 and TRBJ1-5; TRBD1 agrees at 7 bases. CDR1 is SNHLY, CDR2 FYNNEI, per germline. The CDR3 extends over 13 amino acids. Germline trimming cut 6 bases from V and 9 bases from J; bases unmatched to any gene: 8. The CDR3 spells CASRNNRGMPQHF. CDR3 nucleotides: TGTGCCAGCAGGAATAACAGGGGAATGCCCCAGCATTTT. Filled out from reference TRBV2 and TRBJ1-5, the complete variable domain reads EPEVTQTPSHQVTQMGQEVILRCVPISNHLYFYWYRQILGQKVEFLVSFYNNEISEKSEIFDDQFSVERPDGSNFTLKIRSTKLEDSAMYFCASRNNRGMPQHFGDGTRLSIL.

CDR3 protein: CASSIHSISGGPNTGELFF. The CDR3 DNA is TGTGCCAGCAGTATACATTCTATTAGCGGGGGCCCGAACACCGGGGAGCTGTTTTTT. The chain is built from TRBV27 and TRBJ2-2; TRBD2 matches 9 bases. Germline V gene sequence: CDR1 MNHEY, CDR2 SMNVEV (reference sequence). CDR3 length equals 19 residues. Trimming took 5 bases from V and 0 from J; bases not matched to a gene: 13.

This clone has a single count. This rearrangement joins TRBV5-1 to TRBJ2-2; D uncertain. This CDR3 has 14 amino acids. Trimming removed 6 bases at V and 0 bases at J, with 9 bases between. The germline gives CDR1 SGHRS, CDR2 YFSETQ. The CDR3 DNA reads as TGCGCCAGCACCAGAAATACGAACACCGGGGAGCTGTTTTTT. This sequence encodes CASTRNTNTGELFF.

This chain links TRBV2 with TRBJ2-5; tentatively, D is TRBD1 (5 bases). The germline V and J ends were trimmed by 8 bases and 5 bases, with 9 bases remaining between them. CDR3 length equals 11 residues. From germline, CDR1 is SNHLY and CDR2 FYNNEI. The CDR3 bases are TGTGCCAGCCCGTCAGGGGAGACCCAGTACTTC. Encoded protein: CASPSGETQYF.

The chain employs TRBV9 and TRBJ2-5; 10 nucleotides match TRBD2. After removal of 7 bases from V and 5 bases from J, the junction contained 11 bases not matched to a gene. The germline gives CDR1 SGDLS, CDR2 YYNGEE. The CDR3 is 15 amino acids. The CDR3 reads CASGDSGRMAETQYF. The CDR3 DNA reads as TGTGCCAGCGGGGATAGCGGGAGGATGGCGGAGACCCAGTACTTC.

Here the CDR3 reads CASATVNTEAFF. The CDR3 DNA reads TGTGCCAGCGCGACAGTGAACACTGAAGCTTTCTTT. V is TRBV5-4 and J is TRBJ1-1, with D possibly TRBD1 on 5 matching bases. CDR1 and CDR2 (germline): SGHNT, YYREEE (reference sequence). V was cut by 7 bases and J by 0 bases, with 7 bases left in between. This CDR3 comprises 12 residues.

The V call is TRBV12-3 or TRBV12-4, the J call TRBJ1-5; no clear D. This CDR3 contains 12 residues. V lost 3 bases, J lost 7 bases, and 7 bases lay in between. The CDR3 region is CASSFAGQPQHF. In DNA form, the CDR3 reads TGTGCCAGCAGTTTTGCGGGGCAGCCCCAGCATTTT.

The chain joins TRBV27 to TRBJ1-1; TRBD1 agrees at 8 bases. The CDR3 sequence is 15 residues long. Germline assignment: CDR1 MNHEY and CDR2 SMNVEV (reference sequence). Trimming removed 0 bases from V and 1 base from J; junction bases left unmatched: 1. The CDR3 nucleotides read TGTGCCAGCAGTTTATCAGGGACAGGGAACACTGAAGCTTTCTTT. It encodes CASSLSGTGNTEAFF.

Here the CDR3 DNA reads TGCAGCGTTGAAGATCTCAGCGGGAGGTCGTACGAGCAGTACTTC. This codes for CSVEDLSGRSYEQYF. The chain couples TRBV29-1 to TRBJ2-7, with 9 bases lining up with TRBD2. With V trimmed by 0 bases and J by 4 bases, 7 bases remained unmatched. Per the germline V gene, CDR1 is SQVTM and CDR2 is ANQGSEA. This CDR3 has 15 residues.

The gene calls are TRBV14 and TRBJ1-4, with 8 bases that match TRBD1. Trimming cost V 6 bases and J 1 base; bases outside gene matches: 4. CDR3 length: 15 amino acids. Germline V gene sequence: CDR1 SGHDN, CDR2 FVKESK. The CDR3 region has the DNA TGTGCCAGCAGTCCGGACAGGGTAACTAATGAAAAACTGTTTTTT. It translates to CASSPDRVTNEKLFF.

This clone was recorded only once. This chain connects TRBV3-1 (or the pseudogene TRBV3-2) to TRBJ1-5, with D perhaps matching TRBD1 (6 bases). The CDR3 runs 15 residues. V was cut by 4 bases and J by 3 bases, with 13 bases left in between. CDR1 and CDR2 from the germline V gene are LGHDT and YNNKEL (reference sequence). The CDR3 region has the DNA TGTGCCAGCAGCCTAGGGGGACAAGACAATCAGCCCCAGCATTTT. Encoded protein: CASSLGGQDNQPQHF.